What follows is one T cell receptor (beta chain) and its context. The sample comes from a study of blood T cell repertoires in COVID-19. Study in general: The United States, Italy and Spain were the sources of the acute and convalescent COVID-19 samples.

The protocol was immunoSEQ multiplex PCR, while the TCRdb copy is restricted to in-frame clones and leaves out a portion. Here the sample spans roughly 100,000 clones, around 80% being singletons. This CDR3 has 16 amino acids. V shed 2 bases and J 0 bases; nucleotides not matched to a gene: 3. Germline V lookup: CDR1 MNHEY, CDR2 SVGAGI. J is TRBJ2-2 and V is TRBV6-5; 7 bases are shared with TRBD2. Sequencing was performed on peripheral blood. This receptor was taken from a man aged 60 to 75 with active or convalescent COVID-19. CDR3 DNA: TGTGCCAGCAGTTACGGGGGAGGGGCGAACACCGGGGAGCTGTTTTTT. It translates to CASSYGGGANTGELFF.